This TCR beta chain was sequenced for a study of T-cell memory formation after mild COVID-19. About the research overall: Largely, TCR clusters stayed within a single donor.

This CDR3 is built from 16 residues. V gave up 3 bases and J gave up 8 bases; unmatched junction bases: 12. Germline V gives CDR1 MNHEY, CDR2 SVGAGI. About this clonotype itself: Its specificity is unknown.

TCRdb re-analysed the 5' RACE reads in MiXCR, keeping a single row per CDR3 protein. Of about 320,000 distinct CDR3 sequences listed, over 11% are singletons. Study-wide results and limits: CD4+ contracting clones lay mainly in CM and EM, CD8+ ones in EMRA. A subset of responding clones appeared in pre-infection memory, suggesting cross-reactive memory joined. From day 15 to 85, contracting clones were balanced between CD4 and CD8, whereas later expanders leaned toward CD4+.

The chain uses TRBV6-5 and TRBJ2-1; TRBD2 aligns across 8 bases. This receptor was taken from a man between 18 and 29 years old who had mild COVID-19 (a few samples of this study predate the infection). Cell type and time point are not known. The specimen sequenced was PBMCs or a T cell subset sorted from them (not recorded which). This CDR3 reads CASSYRLRRGAYEQFF. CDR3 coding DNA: TGTGCCAGCAGTTATAGGTTGCGGCGGGGGGCCTATGAGCAGTTCTTC.